The 31 T cell receptor beta chains in this list originate from one sample, sequenced in a study of graft-versus-host responses after intestinal transplantation. Profiling relied on immunoSEQ multiplex PCR, and the TCRdb table lists in-frame clones only, not all of them. The profile covers 90,000 to 150,000 clones, with 85% to 95% appearing a single time and 0.095% to 0.15% taken by the ten largest. Their antigens are not known. The material sequenced was unstimulated CD4+ T cells sorted from spleen or lymph node cells, taken before intestinal transplant. The receptors were gathered from a human donor who received an intestinal transplant.

V usage is TRBV11-2 and J usage is TRBJ1-4, with a tentative D call TRBD1 (6 bases). This CDR3 contains 15 residues. V dropped 1 base and J dropped 5 bases, with 11 bases sitting between them. Germline V gene lookup returns CDR1 SGHAT and CDR2 FQNNGV. For the CDR3, the DNA is TGTGCCAGCAGCTTAGTGGGGGCAGGGAATGAAAAACTGTTTTTT. This gives the protein CASSLVGAGNEKLFF.

The chain is built from TRBV25-1 and TRBJ2-1; 8 nucleotides line up with TRBD2. This CDR3 is built from 14 residues. Germline lookup yields CDR1 MGHDK and CDR2 SYGVNS. With 5 bases clipped from V and 9 bases from J, the junction kept 9 bases outside the gene matches. The CDR3 loop reads CASSLDRGGPEQFF. The CDR3 DNA is TGTGCCAGCAGTCTAGATCGGGGGGGCCCTGAGCAGTTCTTC.

The V call is TRBV2, the J call TRBJ1-2; TRBD1 agrees at 10 bases. The CDR3 is made up of 13 amino acids. From germline, CDR1 is SNHLY and CDR2 FYNNEI. Trimming removed 6 bases from V and 8 bases from J; junction bases left unmatched: 6. In DNA, the CDR3 is TGTGCCAGCAGCGAGACAGGGGGCTGGGGCTACACCTTC. This encodes CASSETGGWGYTF.

V is TRBV6-6 and J is TRBJ2-1, with 10 nucleotides matching TRBD2. This CDR3 spans 16 amino acids. Germline CDR1 reads MNHNY; CDR2 reads SVGAGI (reference sequence). With 5 bases clipped from V and 7 bases from J, the junction kept 11 bases outside the gene matches. The CDR3 DNA is TGTGCCAGCAGTCGCCAGGGGGCTAGCGGGAGAAATGAGCAGTTCTTC. It is translated as CASSRQGASGRNEQFF.

The chain joins TRBV5-6 to TRBJ1-5; no clear D. The CDR3 loop spans 13 amino acids. Germline V gene sequence: CDR1 SGHDT, CDR2 YYEEEE. V was shortened by 5 bases and J by 4 bases, with 10 bases between the two germline ends. This chain's CDR3 is CASSSLGNQPQHF. The CDR3 bases are TGTGCCAGCAGTTCCTTGGGAAATCAGCCCCAGCATTTT.

V and J are TRBV30 and TRBJ2-7, with 9 bases matching TRBD1. The CDR3 is 14 residues long. Germline CDR1 reads GTSNPN; CDR2 reads SVGIG (reference sequence). V trimming: 8 bases; J trimming: 4 bases; junction bases outside the gene matches: 12. In nucleotides, the CDR3 is TGTGCCCTGCTCGGATCGGACAGGGGATACGAGCAGTACTTC. It yields the protein CALLGSDRGYEQYF.

This clone appeared once. The chain has TRBV6-5 and TRBJ1-3; D is ambiguous. Per the germline V gene, CDR1 is MNHEY and CDR2 is SVGAGI. V lost 3 bases, J lost 3 bases, and 0 bases lay in between. The CDR3 is made up of 11 amino acids. CDR3 DNA sequence: TGTGCCAGCAGTTATGGAAACACCATATATTTT. It specifies CASSYGNTIYF.

V usage is TRBV11-3 and J usage is TRBJ2-3, with 7 bases that match TRBD2. V lost 5 bases, J lost 0 bases, and 8 bases stayed unmatched. The CDR3 runs to 16 residues. Looked up from germline, CDR1 is SGHNT and CDR2 is YENEEA. DNA for the CDR3: TGTGCCAGCAGCCCGGGGGGACCGCGGAGCACAGATACGCAGTATTTT. This translates into CASSPGGPRSTDTQYF.

This chain links TRBV29-1 with TRBJ2-2, with 16 bases matching TRBD2. Losses at the gene ends were 5 bases for V and 7 bases for J; bases not matched to a gene: 7. From germline, CDR1 is SQVTM and CDR2 ANQGSEA. The CDR3 is 16 amino acids. This CDR3 is CSVPGLAGGRSGELFF. CDR3 DNA sequence: TGCAGCGTTCCGGGACTAGCGGGAGGGCGAAGCGGGGAGCTGTTTTTT.

The V gene is TRBV19, the J gene TRBJ1-5, with D unresolved. V gave up 3 bases and J gave up 2 bases, with 11 bases separating them. This CDR3 has 15 residues. The germline CDR1 and CDR2 sequences are LNHDA and SQIVND (reference sequence). The CDR3 loop is CASSMYGVGNQPQHF. The CDR3 DNA follows: TGTGCCAGTAGTATGTACGGGGTGGGCAATCAGCCCCAGCATTTT. The variable domain in full, completed from reference TRBV19 and TRBJ1-5, reads DGGITQSPKYLFRKEGQNVTLSCEQNLNHDAMYWYRQDPGQGLRLIYYSQIVNDFQKGDIAEGYSVSREKKESFPLTVTSAQKNPTAFYLCASSMYGVGNQPQHFGDGTRLSIL.

This rearrangement joins TRBV28 to TRBJ1-6; D unclear. The CDR3 extends over 13 amino acids. V lost 6 bases and J lost 7, with 10 bases in between. CDR1 is MDHEN, CDR2 SYDVKM, per germline. CDR3 nucleotide sequence: TGTGCCAGCAGGGGAGACCTGAATTCACCCCTCCACTTT. It codes for CASRGDLNSPLHF.

This sequence joins TRBV27 and TRBJ2-7, with TRBD1 matching 10 bases. V was clipped by 3 bases and J by 4 bases; unmatched bases: 3. The CDR3 contains 14 residues. From germline, CDR1 is MNHEY and CDR2 SMNVEV (reference sequence). The CDR3 nucleotides are TGTGCCAGCAGTTTCTGGGACAGGGGATACGAGCAGTACTTC. Amino acids: CASSFWDRGYEQYF.

The rearrangement links TRBV19 to TRBJ1-2; a possible D gene is TRBD1 (5 bases). Germline CDR1 and CDR2: LNHDA and SQIVND (reference sequence). The length of the CDR3 is 16 residues. The germline V and J ends were trimmed by 2 bases and 4 bases, with 17 bases remaining between them. CDR3 residues: CASSIPRDPQTYGYTF. As DNA, the CDR3 is TGTGCCAGTAGTATACCGAGGGACCCTCAGACCTATGGCTACACCTTC.

The J gene is TRBJ2-5, the V gene TRBV30; D is undetermined. Trimming shortened V by 2 bases and J by 3 bases, and 7 bases separated the two germline ends. CDR1 and CDR2 from the germline V gene are GTSNPN and SVGIG (reference sequence). The CDR3 is 12 amino acids. CDR3 sequence: CAWSYGEETQYF. DNA of the CDR3: TGTGCCTGGAGTTATGGGGAAGAGACCCAGTACTTC.

J is TRBJ1-1 and V is TRBV6-1; D remains unclear. Germline V gene data show CDR1 as MNHNS and CDR2 as SASEGT. This CDR3 contains 14 residues. Trimming removed 7 bases from V and 1 base from J, with 13 bases in between. The CDR3 DNA sequence: TGTGCCAGCACAACTCTGTTGAGGAACACTGAAGCTTTCTTT. It codes for CASTTLLRNTEAFF.

The chain uses TRBV27 and TRBJ2-5; 13 positions match TRBD2. Germline V gene lookup returns CDR1 MNHEY and CDR2 SMNVEV (reference sequence). CDR3 size: 15 residues. V lost 7 bases and J lost 3; bases outside the gene matches: 5. In nucleotides, the CDR3 is TGTGCCAGCACCCCCGGACTAGCGGGAGAAGAGACCCAGTACTTC. As protein: CASTPGLAGEETQYF.

The chain joins TRBV2 to TRBJ2-7, with a possible D match to TRBD2 (6 bases). There are 15 residues in the CDR3. With 8 bases removed from V and 0 bases from J, the gap between germline ends came to 17 bases. Germline V gene sequence: CDR1 SNHLY, CDR2 FYNNEI. The CDR3 protein is CASQTEGQISYEQYF. In DNA, the CDR3 is TGTGCCAGCCAGACGGAGGGCCAGATCTCCTACGAGCAGTACTTC.

This chain joins TRBV30 and TRBJ1-5; D not resolved. Germline CDR1 GTSNPN, CDR2 SVGIG (reference sequence). With 0 bases removed from V and 8 bases from J, the gap between germline ends came to 8 bases. The CDR3 runs 12 residues. CDR3: CAWSVRGKPQHF. The CDR3 DNA reads as TGTGCCTGGAGTGTACGAGGGAAGCCCCAGCATTTT.

The chain couples TRBV19 to TRBJ2-6; D possibly corresponds to TRBD1 (5 bases). V lost 6 bases and J lost 0, with 12 bases in between. Per germline, CDR1 LNHDA and CDR2 SQIVND (reference sequence). The CDR3 runs 16 residues. CDR3 sequence reads: CASRRRALSGANVLTF. The CDR3 bases are TGTGCCAGTAGGCGCAGGGCCCTCTCTGGGGCCAACGTCCTGACTTTC.

V usage is TRBV10-3 and J usage is TRBJ1-2; weak D call: TRBD1 (5 bases). Germline CDR1 ENHRY, CDR2 SYGVKD. The CDR3 totals 12 residues. Trimming took 3 bases from V and 9 from J, leaving 11 bases between them. The chain's CDR3 is CAISDYEGRYTF. CDR3 DNA: TGTGCCATCAGTGATTATGAGGGGCGCTACACCTTC.

This chain joins TRBV29-1 and TRBJ2-7, with D perhaps being TRBD1 or TRBD2 (5 bases each). CDR1 and CDR2 from the germline V gene are SQVTM and ANQGSEA. With 4 bases removed from V and 3 bases from J, the gap between germline ends came to 10 bases. The CDR3 runs 12 residues. The CDR3 sequence is CSVVGDVYEQYF. Written as DNA, the CDR3 is TGCAGCGTTGTAGGGGACGTCTACGAGCAGTACTTC.

The rearrangement joins TRBV4-2 to TRBJ1-3; 8 nucleotides agree with TRBD1. The CDR3 runs to 16 residues. In germline, CDR1 is LGHNA, CDR2 YNFKEQ. V lost 4 bases to trimming and J lost 4 bases; unmatched junction nucleotides: 9. The CDR3 DNA follows: TGTGCCAGCAGCCGCAACCACAGGGGGTCCGGAAACACCATATATTTT. This encodes CASSRNHRGSGNTIYF.

In its sample, this clone was seen a few times. This chain uses TRBV28 with TRBJ2-4; 8 positions agree with TRBD2. This CDR3 has 15 residues. The V gene's germline CDR1 is MDHEN and CDR2 SYDVKM. The V and J ends lost 1 base and 3 bases, in that order; junction bases with no gene match: 2. The chain's CDR3 is CASSLFGGVKNIQYF. CDR3 nucleotides: TGTGCCAGCAGTTTATTCGGGGGGGTCAAAAACATTCAGTACTTC. Full variable domain (missing parts from reference TRBV28 and TRBJ2-4): DVKVTQSSRYLVKRTGEKVFLECVQDMDHENMFWYRQDPGLGLRLIYFSYDVKMKEKGDIPEGYSVSREKKERFSLILESASTNQTSMYLCASSLFGGVKNIQYFGAGTRLSVL.

The V gene is TRBV11-2, the J gene TRBJ1-2, with D unresolved. From germline, CDR1 is SGHAT and CDR2 FQNNGV. The CDR3 consists of 13 residues. V was cut by 2 bases and J by 4 bases, with 8 bases left in between. This chain's CDR3 is CASSLSSFYGYTF. For the CDR3, the DNA is TGTGCCAGCAGCTTAAGTTCGTTCTATGGCTACACCTTC.

Notes on this clone: Other nucleotide sequences from this sample produce the same CDR3. The rearrangement joins TRBV5-1 to TRBJ2-7, with D tentatively TRBD1 or TRBD2 (5 bases each). The V and J ends lost 2 bases and 4 bases respectively, with 19 bases between them. The germline gives CDR1 SGHRS, CDR2 YFSETQ. The CDR3 runs 16 residues. CDR3 loop: CASSLADPKGVYEQYF. In DNA, the CDR3 is TGCGCCAGCAGCTTAGCGGATCCCAAAGGGGTGTACGAGCAGTACTTC.

CDR3 in amino acids: CSARSGAEQFF. For the CDR3, the DNA is TGCAGTGCCAGAAGCGGTGCTGAGCAGTTCTTC. The J gene is TRBJ2-1, the V gene TRBV20-1; the D gene is possibly TRBD2 (5 bases). This CDR3 comprises 11 residues. V was pared by 6 bases and J by 9 bases, with 12 bases between. Germline values: CDR1 DFQATT, CDR2 SNEGSKA (reference sequence).

This rearrangement joins TRBV28 to TRBJ2-4; the D is unclear. Trimming removed 2 bases at V and 0 bases at J, with 5 bases between. The germline V gene encodes CDR1 MDHEN and CDR2 SYDVKM. The CDR3 sequence is 14 residues long. The CDR3 DNA is TGTGCCAGCAGTTTAGGAGCAGCCAAAAACATTCAGTACTTC. Protein sequence: CASSLGAAKNIQYF. Full variable domain (outside the CDR3, taken from reference TRBV28 and TRBJ2-4): DVKVTQSSRYLVKRTGEKVFLECVQDMDHENMFWYRQDPGLGLRLIYFSYDVKMKEKGDIPEGYSVSREKKERFSLILESASTNQTSMYLCASSLGAAKNIQYFGAGTRLSVL.

The chain joins TRBV7-9 to TRBJ1-4, with D possibly matching TRBD1 (5 bases). CDR3 length: 15 amino acids. CDR1 and CDR2 (germline): SEHNR, FQNEAQ (reference sequence). With 5 bases removed from V and 4 bases from J, the gap between germline ends came to 14 bases. CDR3 residues: CASSTKRQFNEKLFF. The CDR3 nucleotides are TGTGCCAGCAGCACGAAACGACAGTTTAATGAAAAACTGTTTTTT.

The chain is built from TRBV6-1 and TRBJ1-3, with D unresolved. Trimming took 2 bases from V and 8 from J, leaving 7 bases between them. Germline loops: CDR1 MNHNS, CDR2 SASEGT. This CDR3 contains 12 residues. The CDR3: CASSELVYTIYF. The CDR3 region has the DNA TGTGCCAGCAGTGAACTGGTATACACCATATATTTT.

The chain has TRBV15 and TRBJ2-1; tentatively, D is TRBD1 or TRBD2 (5 bases each). The germline V and J ends were trimmed by 5 bases and 2 bases, with 13 bases remaining between them. Germline V lookup: CDR1 LNHNV, CDR2 YYDKDF (reference sequence). The CDR3 covers 15 residues. The CDR3 protein is CATSPGPLTYNEQFF. The CDR3 nucleotides are TGTGCCACCAGCCCGGGGCCCTTGACCTACAATGAGCAGTTCTTC.

This clone was observed a few times. The rearrangement uses TRBV27 and TRBJ2-3, with 10 bases lining up with TRBD2. Losses at the gene ends were 5 bases for V and 6 bases for J; bases not matched to a gene: 8. The CDR3 has 15 amino acids. Per germline, CDR1 MNHEY and CDR2 SMNVEV (reference sequence). The CDR3 nucleotides read TGTGCCAGCAGTATCAGGACTAGCGGAAAGGATACGCAGTATTTT. Amino acid sequence: CASSIRTSGKDTQYF.